The 27 T cell receptor beta chains reported below all come from one sample, sequenced in a study of graft-versus-host responses after intestinal transplantation. Clones were read by immunoSEQ multiplex PCR, and TCRdb kept only the in-frame ones, dropping some. The profile covers about 120,000 clones, with approximately 95% appearing a single time and about 3.3% taken by the ten largest. The antigens for these receptors are not known. The sequenced sample was unstimulated CD8+ T cells sorted from spleen or lymph node cells, obtained before intestinal transplant. All receptors derive from a human donor who received an intestinal transplant.

CDR3 nucleotide sequence: TGTGCCAGCAGCGTGGGACTGTCTGGAAACACCATATATTTT. It specifies CASSVGLSGNTIYF. This sequence joins TRBV13 and TRBJ1-3; the D gene is possibly TRBD1 (5 bases). The V gene lost 5 bases and the J gene lost 1 base, with 9 bases spanning the gap. Germline-derived CDR1 and CDR2 are PRHDT and FYEKMQ (reference sequence). This CDR3 has 14 amino acids.

V and J are TRBV2 and TRBJ2-1; 12 bases line up with TRBD2. Germline trimming cut 4 bases from V and 6 bases from J; bases unmatched to any gene: 7. This CDR3 region has 16 residues. The germline V gene encodes CDR1 SNHLY and CDR2 FYNNEI. CDR3 DNA sequence: TGTGCCAGCAGTGTGCCACTAGCGGGAGGAGTCAATGAGCAGTTCTTC. Residues: CASSVPLAGGVNEQFF.

The chain combines TRBV27 with TRBJ2-7, with 12 bases lining up with TRBD1. In germline, CDR1 is MNHEY, CDR2 SMNVEV (reference sequence). V was clipped by 6 bases and J by 7 bases; unmatched bases: 13. The CDR3 is made up of 16 amino acids. The CDR3 DNA reads TGTGCCAGCAGCTTCGCGTGGGACAGGGGGCGCGGGGAGCAGTACTTC. Translation gives CASSFAWDRGRGEQYF.

The gene calls are TRBV27 and TRBJ2-3, with unresolved D. This CDR3 spans 14 amino acids. From germline, CDR1 is MNHEY and CDR2 SMNVEV (reference sequence). The V end lost 4 bases, the J end lost 0 bases, and 8 bases lay between the germline ends. The CDR3 here is CASSSTPSTDTQYF. The CDR3 DNA follows: TGTGCCAGCAGTTCCACACCTAGCACAGATACGCAGTATTTT.

This rearrangement joins TRBV4-1 to TRBJ1-2; TRBD1 matches 8 bases. This CDR3 region has 18 residues. Losses at the gene ends were 0 bases for V and 0 bases for J; bases not matched to a gene: 9. Germline lookup yields CDR1 MGHRA and CDR2 YSYEKL. The CDR3, as DNA: TGCGCCAGCAGCCAAGATCCATCTCAGACAGGGGCTAACTATGGCTACACCTTC. Translated, it gives CASSQDPSQTGANYGYTF.

The chain is built from TRBV4-1 and TRBJ2-7; no reliable D call. This CDR3 region has 16 residues. Germline V gene sequence: CDR1 MGHRA, CDR2 YSYEKL. Trimming removed 1 base from V and 0 bases from J, with 13 bases in between. The CDR3, as DNA: TGCGCCAGCAGCCAAGTGTTGGGTTCCCCCTCCTACGAGCAGTACTTC. Encoded protein: CASSQVLGSPSYEQYF.

The CDR3 loop is CASSRRTSETYEQYF. In DNA, the CDR3 is TGCGCCAGCAGCCGACGGACTAGCGAGACCTACGAGCAGTACTTC. V gene TRBV4-1 combines with J gene TRBJ2-7; TRBD2 agrees at 9 bases. Germline CDR1 is MGHRA and CDR2 is YSYEKL. The V and J ends lost 4 bases and 2 bases, in that order; junction bases with no gene match: 6. CDR3 size: 15 residues.

A single count supports this clone. The conserved phenylalanine or tryptophan is not found at the CDR3 terminus, so this likely reflects a read error. V and J are TRBV28 and TRBJ2-7; 9 bases are shared with TRBD1. Germline loops: CDR1 MDHEN, CDR2 SYDVKM. Trimming cost V 6 bases and J 9 bases; bases outside gene matches: 12. The CDR3 is 14 residues long. CDR3 DNA sequence: TGTGCCAGCAGCCAATCCGGACAGGGGTCTGGGCAGTACCTC. Protein: CASSQSGQGSGQYL.

This rearrangement joins TRBV7-9 to TRBJ2-7; 9 bases agree with TRBD1. Germline CDR1 reads SEHNR; CDR2 reads FQNEAQ (reference sequence). This CDR3 contains 15 residues. J lost 2 bases, V lost 4 bases, and 6 bases had no gene match. The CDR3 region has the DNA TGTGCCAGCAGCTCCCGGGACAGGGCCCCCTACGAGCAGTACTTC. Translation gives CASSSRDRAPYEQYF.

This clone occurred once. The CDR3 reads CAVGVLNTEAFF. DNA for the CDR3: TGTGCCGTAGGGGTCCTGAACACTGAAGCTTTCTTT. This chain connects TRBV19 to TRBJ1-1, with TRBD1 as a possible D gene (5 bases). The germline V gene encodes CDR1 LNHDA and CDR2 SQIVND (reference sequence). Trimming took 11 bases from V and 0 from J, leaving 10 bases between them. The CDR3 length is 12 residues.

The chain has TRBV9 and TRBJ1-6; D is ambiguous. Trimming took 2 bases from V and 6 from J, leaving 6 bases between them. The CDR3 is 13 residues long. Germline V gene data show CDR1 as SGDLS and CDR2 as YYNGEE. The CDR3 spells CASSVESNSPLHF. The CDR3 DNA reads TGTGCCAGCAGCGTTGAGAGTAATTCACCCCTCCACTTT.

This clone was detected only once. The rearrangement links TRBV19 to TRBJ2-1; weak D call: TRBD1 (6 bases). This CDR3 is 12 amino acids long. The germline V gene encodes CDR1 LNHDA and CDR2 SQIVND (reference sequence). Trimming stripped 5 bases from V and 6 bases from J, with 8 bases between. CDR3 sequence (DNA): TGTGCCAGTAGTGTACAGGGCAATGAGCAGTTCTTC. This sequence encodes CASSVQGNEQFF.

CDR3 loop: CASSMLAEVTYEQYF. CDR3 nucleotides: TGTGCCAGCAGTATGCTAGCGGAGGTCACCTACGAGCAGTACTTC. The V call is TRBV6-5, the J call TRBJ2-7; TRBD2 matches 7 bases. Looked up from germline, CDR1 is MNHEY and CDR2 is SVGAGI. The CDR3 consists of 15 residues. V was pared by 5 bases and J by 2 bases, with 9 bases of the junction left unmatched.

The chain combines TRBV19 with TRBJ2-5; tentative D call: TRBD2 (5 bases). V was pared by 0 bases and J by 4 bases, with 15 bases between. Germline V gene sequence: CDR1 LNHDA, CDR2 SQIVND (reference sequence). The CDR3 loop spans 16 amino acids. This chain's CDR3 is CASSIELTIRVETQYF. CDR3 in DNA: TGTGCCAGTAGTATAGAACTGACTATCCGGGTAGAGACCCAGTACTTC. The full variable domain, rest sourced from reference TRBV19 and TRBJ2-5, is DGGITQSPKYLFRKEGQNVTLSCEQNLNHDAMYWYRQDPGQGLRLIYYSQIVNDFQKGDIAEGYSVSREKKESFPLTVTSAQKNPTAFYLCASSIELTIRVETQYFGPGTRLLVL.

The chain uses TRBV28 and TRBJ2-3; D unclear. CDR1 MDHEN and CDR2 SYDVKM come from the germline V gene. V was trimmed by 3 bases and J by 1 base, leaving 11 bases between them. This CDR3 comprises 15 residues. The CDR3 loop reads CASSLVSSGTDTQYF. The CDR3 bases are TGTGCCAGCAGTTTGGTTTCCAGCGGCACAGATACGCAGTATTTT.

This sequence joins TRBV6-5 and TRBJ1-6; D gene unclear. This CDR3 is built from 15 residues. In germline, CDR1 is MNHEY, CDR2 SVGAGI. The V end was cut by 7 bases, the J end by 4 bases, with 14 bases between. DNA of the CDR3: TGTGCCAGCACCAAGTTCGGGGTATATAATTCACCCCTCCACTTT. Translation: CASTKFGVYNSPLHF.

In this sample, this clone turned up once. The rearrangement joins TRBV9 to TRBJ2-1; 7 nucleotides line up with TRBD2. V trimming: 4 bases; J trimming: 8 bases; junction bases outside the gene matches: 12. The CDR3 is made up of 15 amino acids. Germline CDR1 and CDR2: SGDLS and YYNGEE. This CDR3 is CASSPRTRVLHEQFF. CDR3 nucleotides: TGTGCCAGCAGCCCGCGGACTAGAGTTTTGCATGAGCAGTTCTTC.

V is TRBV4-1 and J is TRBJ1-2; TRBD1 is a possible D gene (5 bases). Germline loops: CDR1 MGHRA, CDR2 YSYEKL. Deletions cut 3 bases from V and 2 bases from J, with 10 bases between. This CDR3 spans 14 amino acids. The CDR3, as DNA: TGCGCCAGCAGCCAGATTCAGGGAAACTATGGCTACACCTTC. This encodes CASSQIQGNYGYTF.

This chain connects TRBV5-4 to TRBJ2-7, with no clear D. The V end was cut by 1 base, the J end by 0 bases, with 11 bases between. There are 15 residues in the CDR3. Germline V gene sequence: CDR1 SGHNT, CDR2 YYREEE (reference sequence). The CDR3 spells CASSLIGSFSYEQYF. The CDR3 bases are TGTGCCAGCAGCTTGATCGGTAGTTTCTCCTACGAGCAGTACTTC.

The gene calls are TRBV27 and TRBJ2-3, with D perhaps matching TRBD1 (6 bases). Per germline, CDR1 MNHEY and CDR2 SMNVEV (reference sequence). The CDR3 extends over 17 amino acids. The V and J ends lost 5 bases and 2 bases respectively, with 20 bases between them. The CDR3 reads CASSRHRVLLDTDTQYF. DNA of the CDR3: TGTGCCAGCAGTCGTCACAGGGTTTTGCTTGACACAGATACGCAGTATTTT.

This CDR3 reads CASSLYWGRETQYF. As DNA, the CDR3 is TGTGCCAGCAGTTTATATTGGGGAAGAGAGACCCAGTACTTC. The chain carries TRBV27 and TRBJ2-5; no firm D call. CDR3 length: 14 residues. The V gene's germline CDR1 is MNHEY and CDR2 SMNVEV (reference sequence). V gave up 1 base and J gave up 4 bases, with 10 bases separating them.

This clone was observed a single time. The rearrangement joins TRBV2 to TRBJ2-7; TRBD2 agrees at 13 bases. The V gene's germline CDR1 is SNHLY and CDR2 FYNNEI. This CDR3 is built from 16 residues. Trimming removed 3 bases from V and 5 bases from J; junction bases left unmatched: 7. In nucleotides, the CDR3 is TGTGCCAGCAGTGATGTGGGACTAGCGGGAACCCACGAGCAGTACTTC. Translated, it gives CASSDVGLAGTHEQYF. Full variable domain (rest looked up from reference TRBV2 and TRBJ2-7): EPEVTQTPSHQVTQMGQEVILRCVPISNHLYFYWYRQILGQKVEFLVSFYNNEISEKSEIFDDQFSVERPDGSNFTLKIRSTKLEDSAMYFCASSDVGLAGTHEQYFGPGTRLTVT.

This chain joins TRBV9 and TRBJ2-7; D uncertain. V dropped 0 bases and J dropped 3 bases, with 13 bases sitting between them. The CDR3 extends over 15 amino acids. Per the germline V gene, CDR1 is SGDLS and CDR2 is YYNGEE. The DNA for the CDR3 is TGTGCCAGCAGCGTAGGGGCTTCCACAATCTACGAGCAGTACTTC. Translation gives CASSVGASTIYEQYF.

The CDR3 sequence is CASSNRGYTGELFF. The CDR3 DNA sequence: TGTGCCAGCAGCAACAGGGGGTACACCGGGGAGCTGTTTTTT. The rearrangement joins TRBV9 to TRBJ2-2, with TRBD1 matching 8 bases. Germline assignment: CDR1 SGDLS and CDR2 YYNGEE. The CDR3 is 14 residues long. V lost 4 bases and J lost 3; bases outside the gene matches: 2.

The V call is TRBV7-9, the J call TRBJ1-5; D perhaps matches TRBD1 (5 bases). The CDR3 has 15 residues. The germline V gene encodes CDR1 SEHNR and CDR2 FQNEAQ (reference sequence). Trimming removed 1 base from V and 2 bases from J, with 9 bases in between. The CDR3 DNA reads TGTGCCAGCAGCTTAGTGGGACCAGGCAATCAGCCCCAGCATTTT. This encodes CASSLVGPGNQPQHF.

The chain combines TRBV10-3 with TRBJ1-5, with D unclear. Germline V gene lookup returns CDR1 ENHRY and CDR2 SYGVKD. The V end lost 7 bases, the J end lost 3 bases, and 10 bases lay between the germline ends. The CDR3 totals 13 residues. The CDR3 sequence: CAIKHENNQPQHF. For the CDR3, the DNA is TGTGCCATCAAGCACGAGAACAATCAGCCCCAGCATTTT.

The chain carries TRBV5-8 and TRBJ2-1, with TRBD2 identical over 14 bases. The germline CDR1 and CDR2 sequences are SGHTS and YDEGEE. Trimming removed 4 bases from V and 8 bases from J; junction bases left unmatched: 8. The CDR3 runs 16 residues. The CDR3 sequence is CASSPGLAGVWDEQFF. DNA of the CDR3: TGTGCCAGCAGCCCGGGACTAGCGGGAGTTTGGGATGAGCAGTTCTTC.